At least ten counts were recorded for the clone carrying this T cell receptor beta chain. Its antigen is not known. TCRdb reprocessed the RT-PCR reads with MiXCR, giving one entry per CDR3 protein. Here the sample spans 530,000 or so distinct CDR3 sequences, roughly 12% being singletons. The record originates from a study of response to subunit inactivated influenza vaccine. Study results and caveats: With each seasonal influenza vaccination, the authors suggested, few new T cells are recruited.

Trimming cost V 5 bases and J 3 bases, with 11 bases left between them. CDR3 length: 14 residues. CDR1 is MNHEY, CDR2 SVGEGT, per germline. The J gene is TRBJ2-4, the V gene TRBV6-2 or TRBV6-3; D remains unclear. The origin of this receptor is a man aged 45-60 years who received an inactivated influenza vaccine. The sequences come from PBMCs from blood, collected on the day of vaccination. The CDR3 is CASSRPRVKNIQYF. The CDR3 nucleotides are TGTGCCAGCAGTCGGCCTAGGGTCAAAAACATTCAGTACTTC.